This T cell receptor (beta chain) derives from a study of CD8+CD57+ T cells in acquired aplastic anemia. Study in general: DNA recovered from sorted CD4+ and CD8+ cells had a mean of around 3.3 ug. Notes on the study in general: Shared by patients and controls, 25 to 30 CD8+ CDR3s were abundant in patients. Researchers reported that CD8+ Simpson's diversity was not significantly different in patients versus controls.

Per germline, CDR1 WNHNN and CDR2 SYGVQD (reference sequence). 11 amino acids form the CDR3, both terminal residues included. TCR beta VDJ and CDR3 profiling used genomic DNA as template. TCRdb re-called the reads with MiXCR, one entry per CDR3 protein. This sample has fewer than 200,000 distinct CDR3 sequences, with about 50% found just once. Of note for this clonotype: The antigen is unknown. The final CDR3 position lacks the conserved phenylalanine or tryptophan, pointing to a likely read error. The DNA is left out, because the CDR3 cannot be placed on it with certainty; the CDR3 is given as TCRdb lists it.

Patients picked for sequencing had shown CD8+CD57+ cell expansion detected by flow cytometry. Each patient carried a diagnosis of severe acquired aplastic anemia. This chain joins TRBV10-1 and TRBJ1-2; TRBD1 reflects the table's D call only, with no check against the DNA. This TCR derives from a human donor with aplastic anemia. The sequenced sample consisted of sorted CD4+, CD8+, or CD8+CD57+ T cells (not recorded which) from PBMCs. The CDR3 region is CASRGGSHCTS.